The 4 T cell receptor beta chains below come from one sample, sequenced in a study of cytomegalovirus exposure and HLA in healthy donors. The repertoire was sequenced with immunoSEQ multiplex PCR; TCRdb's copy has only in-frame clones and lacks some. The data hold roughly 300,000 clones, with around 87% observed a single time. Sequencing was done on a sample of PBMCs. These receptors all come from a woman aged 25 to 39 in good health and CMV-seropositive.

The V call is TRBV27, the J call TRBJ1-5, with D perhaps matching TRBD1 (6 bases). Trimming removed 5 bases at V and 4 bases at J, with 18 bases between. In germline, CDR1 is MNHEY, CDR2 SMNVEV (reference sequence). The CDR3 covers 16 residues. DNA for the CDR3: TGTGCCAGCAGTCCCCTCGCGGTCGACAGGAATCAGCCCCAGCATTTT. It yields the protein CASSPLAVDRNQPQHF.

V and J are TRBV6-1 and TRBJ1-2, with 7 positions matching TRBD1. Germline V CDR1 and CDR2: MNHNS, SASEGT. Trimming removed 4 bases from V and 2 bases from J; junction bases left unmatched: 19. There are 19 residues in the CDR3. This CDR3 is CASSARAKGQSQINYGYTF. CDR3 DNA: TGTGCCAGCAGTGCGCGCGCCAAGGGACAGAGCCAAATAAACTATGGCTACACCTTC.

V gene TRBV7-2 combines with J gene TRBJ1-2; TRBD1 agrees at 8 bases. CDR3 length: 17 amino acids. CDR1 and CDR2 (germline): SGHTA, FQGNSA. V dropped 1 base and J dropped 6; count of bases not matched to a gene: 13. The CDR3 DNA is TGTGCCAGCAGCTTAGGAATTACAGGGGGGAAGTCCCATGGCTACACCTTC. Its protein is CASSLGITGGKSHGYTF.

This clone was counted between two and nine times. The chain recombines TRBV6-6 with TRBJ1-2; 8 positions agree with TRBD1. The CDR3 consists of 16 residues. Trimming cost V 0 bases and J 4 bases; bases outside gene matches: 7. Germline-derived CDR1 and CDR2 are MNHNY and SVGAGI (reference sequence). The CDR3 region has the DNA TGTGCCAGCAGTTACTCACGGGACAGGACTCTCTATGGCTACACCTTC. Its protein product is CASSYSRDRTLYGYTF.